The sample holds a few counts of the clone carrying this TCR beta chain. Its antigen remains unknown. Expressed TCRB transcripts were sequenced because the isolated RNA had all been reverse transcribed beforehand. This table comes from immunoSEQ multiplex PCR, and its TCRdb copy is limited to in-frame clones, with some not included. Of about 740,000 clones listed, over 10% were seen once; the top ten hold 0.02% to 0.025%. This specimen belongs to a study of beta chain features in type 1 diabetes. For the study at large: Age and gender were similar between patients and healthy donors, as were cell yields. Study observations and caveats: When Type 1 diabetes patients were examined, their TCRB CDR3s proved moderately but significantly shorter in all four CD4+ subsets.

The V end lost 7 bases, the J end lost 7 bases, and 17 bases lay between the germline ends. Germline values: CDR1 MNHEY, CDR2 SVGAGI. CDR3 length: 15 residues. Sorting that relied on CD45RO/CCR7/CD25/CD127/CD95/CD27 yielded CD4+ naive, central memory, regulatory and stem cell-like memory cells. The TCR comes from a man aged 18 to 29 with type 1 diabetes. Sequencing used naive CD4+ T cells from blood. The chain links TRBV6-5 to TRBJ1-6; D gene unclear. CDR3 nucleotides: TGTGCCAGCACCAGAGATTTCAGTGCGAATTCACCCCTCCACTTT. Translated, it gives CASTRDFSANSPLHF.